Listed here is a single T cell receptor beta chain. Germline loops: CDR1 MNHEY, CDR2 SVGAGI. The CDR3 consists of 16 residues. This record comes from a study of blood T cells in healthy people across ages. As for the study in general: About one barcoded beta molecule was captured per two T cells (by template switching).

Using a J-beta primer mix together with a sample-barcoded 5' primer, a second PCR was run for roughly 7 to 11 cycles. TCRdb re-analysed the 5' RACE reads in MiXCR, keeping a single row per CDR3 protein. Found here are fewer than 950,000 distinct CDR3 sequences, roughly 53% of them singletons; the top ten hold about 42%. This rearrangement joins TRBV6-5 to TRBJ2-4; a weak D match, TRBD2 (7 bases). TRBJ2-7 explains the end of the DNA better; the J call may be wrong. This sequence originates from an elderly man in good health. Sequenced input: blood. The CDR3 region is CASSSLWGLADYEQYF. The DNA of the CDR3 is TGTGCCAGCAGTTCCCTCTGGGGGCTAGCGGACTACGAGCAGTACTTC.